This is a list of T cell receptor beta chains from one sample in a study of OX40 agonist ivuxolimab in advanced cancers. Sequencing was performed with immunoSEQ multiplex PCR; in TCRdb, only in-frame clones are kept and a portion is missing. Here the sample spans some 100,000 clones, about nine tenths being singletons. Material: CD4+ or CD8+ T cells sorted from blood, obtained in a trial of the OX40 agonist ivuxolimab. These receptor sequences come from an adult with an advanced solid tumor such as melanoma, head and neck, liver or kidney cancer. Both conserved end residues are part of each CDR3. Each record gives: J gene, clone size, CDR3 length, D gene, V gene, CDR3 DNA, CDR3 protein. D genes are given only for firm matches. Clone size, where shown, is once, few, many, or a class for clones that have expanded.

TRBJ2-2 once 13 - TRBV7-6 TGTGCCAGCAGCTTAGTTAGCAGGGGGGAGCTGTTTTTT CASSLVSRGELFF
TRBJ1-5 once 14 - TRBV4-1 TGCGCCAGCAGCCAGGAGCTTAGCAATCAGCCCCAGCATTTT CASSQELSNQPQHF
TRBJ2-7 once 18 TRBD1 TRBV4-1 TGCGCCAGCAGCCAACAGACAGGGCTGTACGGATTCACCTACGAGCAGTACTTC CASSQQTGLYGFTYEQYF
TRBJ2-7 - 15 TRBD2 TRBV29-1 TGCAGCGTTGAATCACCTAGCGGGAGGGCCTACGAGCAGTACTTC CSVESPSGRAYEQYF
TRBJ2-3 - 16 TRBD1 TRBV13 TGTGCCAGCAGCTCCGATGGACAGGGCAGCACAGATACGCAGTATTTT CASSSDGQGSTDTQYF
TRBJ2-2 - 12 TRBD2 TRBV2 TGTGCCAGCAGCCAGCGGGACGGGGAGCTGTTTTTT CASSQRDGELFF
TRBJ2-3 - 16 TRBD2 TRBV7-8 TGTGCCAGCAGCCCCAAGGCGGGGGGGCTCACAGATACGCAGTATTTT CASSPKAGGLTDTQYF
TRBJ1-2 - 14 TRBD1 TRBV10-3 TGTGCCATCAGGGGGACAGGGAATAACTATGGCTACACCTTC CAIRGTGNNYGYTF
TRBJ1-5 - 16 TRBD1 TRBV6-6 TGTGCCAGCAGTTACTCGACAGGGAATAGCAATCAGCCCCAGCATTTT CASSYSTGNSNQPQHF
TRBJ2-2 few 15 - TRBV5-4 TGTGCCAGCAGCTTATCTCTACCGGGCTTCGGGGAGCTGTTTTTT CASSLSLPGFGELFF
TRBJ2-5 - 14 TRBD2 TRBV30 TGTGCCTGGAGTGTGGGACTAGCGGTGGAGACCCAGTACTTC CAWSVGLAVETQYF
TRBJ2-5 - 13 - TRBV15 TGTGCCACCAGCACGTGGAAGCGAGAGACCCAGTACTTC CATSTWKRETQYF
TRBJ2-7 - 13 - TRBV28 TGTGCCAGTACCGGACTTCCCCCCTACGAGCAGTACTTC CASTGLPPYEQYF
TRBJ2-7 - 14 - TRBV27 TGTGCCAGCAAGAGACTCCATACTAACTACGAGCAGTACTTC CASKRLHTNYEQYF
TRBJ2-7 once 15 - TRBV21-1 TGTGCCAGCAGCAAAGAACTAGGGGGGTCCTACGAGCAGTACTTC CASSKELGGSYEQYF
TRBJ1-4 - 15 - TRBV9 TGTGCCAGCAGCGTCCAGGACAGCCGGAATGAAAAACTGTTTTTT CASSVQDSRNEKLFF
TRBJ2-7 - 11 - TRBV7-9 TGTGCCAGCAGCCTACAGGGTGGGCAGTACTTC CASSLQGGQYF
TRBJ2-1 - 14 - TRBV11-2 TGTGCCAGCAGCTTCAGGGAGAACGGGAATGAGCAGTTCTTC CASSFRENGNEQFF
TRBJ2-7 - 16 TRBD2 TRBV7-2 TGTGCCAGCAGCTTAGCGCGAGCGGGAGGGTCCTACGAGCAGTACTTC CASSLARAGGSYEQYF
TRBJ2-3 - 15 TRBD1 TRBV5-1 TGCGCCAGCAGCCCGGGACAGAGGAGCACAGATACGCAGTATTTT CASSPGQRSTDTQYF
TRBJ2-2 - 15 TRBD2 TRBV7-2 TGTGCCAGCGGACTAGCGGGAGGACACACCGGGGAGCTGTTTTTT CASGLAGGHTGELFF
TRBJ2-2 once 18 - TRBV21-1 TGTGCCAGCAGCAATTTTTCTAGCGAAGAATCGAACACCGGGGAGCTGTTTTTT CASSNFSSEESNTGELFF
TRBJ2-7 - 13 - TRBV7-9 TGTGCCAGCACCCTTCACGGAACCTACGAGCAGTACTTC CASTLHGTYEQYF
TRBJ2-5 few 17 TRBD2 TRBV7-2 TGTGCCAGCAGCAACGGGGGGAGGGGAAATAACCAAGAGACCCAGTACTTC CASSNGGRGNNQETQYF
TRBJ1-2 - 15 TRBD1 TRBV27 TGTGCCAGCAGGAACATCGGACAGGGATACTATGGCTACACCTTC CASRNIGQGYYGYTF
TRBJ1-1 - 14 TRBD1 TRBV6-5 TGTGCCAGCAGTCCCAGGGGGGAGCACACTGAAGCTTTCTTT CASSPRGEHTEAFF